What follows are 20 T cell receptor beta chains derived from one specimen sequenced in a study of patients and donors after allogeneic stem cell transplantation. TCRdb passed the RT-PCR reads through MiXCR, listing each CDR3 protein once. The table shows 84,000 or so distinct CDR3 sequences, with 48% occurring only once. Material for sequencing was blood, either unsorted or a sorted T cell fraction (not recorded which). These receptors originate from a human donor who was either an allogeneic HSCT recipient or a stem cell or donor lymphocyte infusion donor (not recorded which). It is not recorded whose cells these are; they may come from a transplant donor.

The chain joins TRBV5-1 to TRBJ1-6; D not resolved. The CDR3 totals 15 residues. Germline lookup yields CDR1 SGHRS and CDR2 YFSETQ. V was shortened by 0 bases and J by 3 bases, with 7 bases between the two germline ends. This chain's CDR3 is CASSLGEIYNSPLHF. The CDR3, as DNA: TGCGCCAGCAGCTTGGGGGAGATCTATAATTCACCCCTCCACTTT.

This clonotype was seen more than once but under ten times. The rearrangement joins TRBV6-2 or TRBV6-3 to TRBJ1-1; D unresolved. Germline V lookup: CDR1 MNHEY, CDR2 SVGEGT. The V gene lost 3 bases and the J gene lost 3 bases, with 8 bases spanning the gap. CDR3 size: 13 residues. In DNA, the CDR3 is TGTGCCAGCAGTTATCTCGGATACACTGAAGCTTTCTTT. Translation: CASSYLGYTEAFF.

This chain joins TRBV7-9 and TRBJ1-1; D perhaps matches TRBD1 (6 bases). The germline V and J ends were trimmed by 6 bases and 0 bases, with 20 bases remaining between them. Germline V gene data show CDR1 as SEHNR and CDR2 as FQNEAQ (reference sequence). The CDR3 runs to 17 residues. CDR3 bases: TGTGCCAGCAGGCCGATCTACAGGGAGGGGATGAACACTGAAGCTTTCTTT. This translates into CASRPIYREGMNTEAFF.

The chain recombines TRBV12-3 or TRBV12-4 with TRBJ1-1; a weak D match, TRBD1 (5 bases). This CDR3 region has 15 residues. V was shortened by 6 bases and J by 0 bases, with 14 bases between the two germline ends. The CDR3 nucleotides are TGTGCCAGCAGCCCTGGGGGGGACCTGAACACTGAAGCTTTCTTT. Its translation is CASSPGGDLNTEAFF.

This clonotype showed up just a few times. The rearrangement uses TRBV9 and TRBJ1-3; TRBD1 aligns across 7 bases. V gave up 3 bases and J gave up 2 bases; unmatched junction bases: 8. The germline V gene has CDR1 SGDLS and CDR2 YYNGEE. The CDR3 has 16 residues. This CDR3 reads CASSARQGSAGNTIYF. CDR3 nucleotide sequence: TGTGCCAGCAGCGCCCGACAGGGTTCGGCTGGAAACACCATATATTTT.

There are a few counts of this clonotype. The DNA of the CDR3 is TGCAGTGCTAGAGACGAGATTAGCAATCAGCCCCAGCATTTT. Its translation is CSARDEISNQPQHF. V gene TRBV20-1 combines with J gene TRBJ1-5; D gene ambiguous. CDR3 length: 14 amino acids. Trimming took off 0 bases at V and 0 bases at J, with 6 bases between the two ends. CDR1 and CDR2 from the germline V gene are DFQATT and SNEGSKA (reference sequence).

This clonotype has a handful of counts. This rearrangement joins TRBV9 to TRBJ1-6, with D possibly being TRBD1 (5 bases). The CDR3 totals 15 residues. CDR1 and CDR2 from the germline V gene are SGDLS and YYNGEE. V was trimmed by 0 bases and J by 8 bases, leaving 12 bases between them. The CDR3 loop reads CASSVDGARDSPLHF. CDR3 bases: TGTGCCAGCAGCGTAGACGGGGCTCGGGATTCACCCCTCCACTTT.

V is TRBV20-1 and J is TRBJ1-2, with D tentatively TRBD1 (5 bases). Germline V gene data show CDR1 as DFQATT and CDR2 as SNEGSKA (reference sequence). V lost 0 bases and J lost 8, with 13 bases in between. The CDR3 length is 13 residues. CDR3 loop: CSARDSWRGGYTF. DNA for the CDR3: TGCAGTGCTAGAGACAGCTGGAGGGGCGGCTACACCTTC.

The chain couples TRBV7-2 to TRBJ1-1; D unresolved. V was shortened by 2 bases and J by 1 base, with 20 bases between the two germline ends. The CDR3 is 18 amino acids. Germline values: CDR1 SGHTA, CDR2 FQGNSA. In DNA, the CDR3 is TGTGCCAGCAGCTTATGGCGGGTGTCGGTAGGTCCGAACACTGAAGCTTTCTTT. This encodes CASSLWRVSVGPNTEAFF.

This clonotype turned up a few times. The CDR3 coding sequence is TGCGCCAGCAGCCAAGACGGACCGTTGGGTTCACCCCTCCACTTT. Translated, it gives CASSQDGPLGSPLHF. The chain recombines TRBV4-3 with TRBJ1-6; D gene unclear. The CDR3 totals 15 residues. The V gene's germline CDR1 is LGHNA and CDR2 YSLEER. The V end lost 0 bases, the J end lost 9 bases, and 12 bases lay between the germline ends.

This clonotype was seen just once. J is TRBJ2-7 and V is TRBV4-3; no definite D call. CDR3 length equals 15 residues. V lost 3 bases and J 0 bases, leaving 12 bases between the germline ends. Germline V gene sequence: CDR1 LGHNA, CDR2 YSLEER. This chain's CDR3 is CASSHRFLSSYEQYF. In DNA form, the CDR3 reads TGCGCCAGCAGCCACCGATTCTTAAGCTCCTACGAGCAGTACTTC.

This clonotype has more than one count but fewer than ten. J is TRBJ1-2 and V is TRBV28; TRBD1 agrees at 9 bases. J gave up 2 bases and V 3 bases, and 13 bases lay outside the gene matches. The CDR3 has 18 residues. Germline V lookup: CDR1 MDHEN, CDR2 SYDVKM. The CDR3 loop is CASSFPGQGNYLNYGYTF. CDR3 bases: TGTGCCAGCAGTTTCCCCGGACAGGGGAACTATCTCAACTATGGCTACACCTTC.

This chain uses TRBV4-3 with TRBJ1-2; D unclear. The CDR3 covers 14 residues. Looked up from germline, CDR1 is LGHNA and CDR2 is YSLEER. Trimming left V 0 bases short and J 7 bases short, with 12 bases between. The DNA for the CDR3 is TGCGCCAGCAGCCAAGATTCAACATCGGGTGGCTACACCTTC. It specifies CASSQDSTSGGYTF.

This sequence joins TRBV3-1 and TRBJ1-5; D is ambiguous. V lost 4 bases, J lost 7 bases, and 11 bases lay in between. This CDR3 region has 13 residues. Germline V gene lookup returns CDR1 LGHDT and CDR2 YNNKEL (reference sequence). In nucleotides, the CDR3 is TGTGCCAGCAGCCTCAAGGCGGGGCAGCCCCAGCATTTT. It specifies CASSLKAGQPQHF.

In DNA, the CDR3 is TGTGCCAGCAGCCACTCGGGACGGATGAACACTGAAGCTTTCTTT. This encodes CASSHSGRMNTEAFF. This rearrangement joins TRBV11-1 to TRBJ1-1; TRBD1 might be the D (5 bases). Trimming pared 5 bases from V and 0 bases from J, leaving 13 bases between. Germline V gives CDR1 SGHAT, CDR2 FQDESV (reference sequence). CDR3 length equals 15 residues.

The chain employs TRBV6-6 and TRBJ2-7; D call uncertain. CDR1 is MNHNY, CDR2 SVGAGI, per germline (reference sequence). Trimming removed 5 bases at V and 0 bases at J, with 8 bases between. There are 13 residues in the CDR3. The CDR3 protein is CASSRGGSYEQYF. The CDR3 coding sequence is TGTGCCAGCAGTCGCGGTGGCTCCTACGAGCAGTACTTC.

This chain connects TRBV4-2 to TRBJ1-4, with D possibly being TRBD1 (5 bases). With 4 bases removed from V and 7 bases from J, the gap between germline ends came to 22 bases. CDR1 and CDR2 (germline): LGHNA, YNFKEQ. This CDR3 has 17 residues. CDR3 nucleotides: TGTGCCAGCAGCCCGCGTCTTACAGGAGGCTCTGGTGAAAAACTGTTTTTT. This sequence encodes CASSPRLTGGSGEKLFF.

This clonotype has only a few counts. The chain couples TRBV29-1 to TRBJ1-1, with D hard to call. This CDR3 region has 10 residues. Germline CDR1 reads SQVTM; CDR2 reads ANQGSEA. V lost 4 bases to trimming and J lost 3 bases, with 3 bases between them. CDR3 DNA sequence: TGCAGCGTTGCGGACACTGAAGCTTTCTTT. It specifies CSVADTEAFF.

This clonotype was counted only a few times. The genes are TRBV6-6 and TRBJ1-3; D possibly corresponds to TRBD1 (5 bases). Trimming cost V 5 bases and J 0 bases, with 11 bases left between them. The CDR3 runs to 15 residues. Germline V CDR1 and CDR2: MNHNY, SVGAGI (reference sequence). As DNA, the CDR3 is TGTGCCAGCAGTAATTCAGGGAGCTCTGGAAACACCATATATTTT. Translating gives CASSNSGSSGNTIYF.

The V call is TRBV4-3, the J call TRBJ1-2; tentative D call: TRBD1 (6 bases). Trimming took off 1 base at V and 8 bases at J, with 14 bases between the two ends. Germline CDR1 LGHNA, CDR2 YSLEER. The CDR3 spans 14 residues. The CDR3 loop is CASSQVVGAWGYTF. In DNA form, the CDR3 reads TGCGCCAGCAGCCAAGTCGTGGGGGCTTGGGGCTACACCTTC.